This T cell receptor (beta chain) was sequenced during a study of T cells of healthy individuals. This clonotype was picked up a small number of times. Trimming removed 5 bases from V and 8 bases from J; junction bases left unmatched: 12. CDR3 length equals 15 residues. Germline V lookup: CDR1 SNHLY, CDR2 FYNNEI. TCRdb passed the 5' RACE reads through MiXCR, listing each CDR3 protein once. The table has 45,000 to 60,000 distinct CDR3 sequences, approximately 15% seen once. The TCR comes from a human donor in good health. The rearrangement uses TRBV2 and TRBJ2-1; 7 bases line up with TRBD2. As DNA, the CDR3 is TGTGCCAGCAGTCAGGGCGGGAGTAACAAGGATGAGCAGTTCTTC. Translation gives CASSQGGSNKDEQFF.